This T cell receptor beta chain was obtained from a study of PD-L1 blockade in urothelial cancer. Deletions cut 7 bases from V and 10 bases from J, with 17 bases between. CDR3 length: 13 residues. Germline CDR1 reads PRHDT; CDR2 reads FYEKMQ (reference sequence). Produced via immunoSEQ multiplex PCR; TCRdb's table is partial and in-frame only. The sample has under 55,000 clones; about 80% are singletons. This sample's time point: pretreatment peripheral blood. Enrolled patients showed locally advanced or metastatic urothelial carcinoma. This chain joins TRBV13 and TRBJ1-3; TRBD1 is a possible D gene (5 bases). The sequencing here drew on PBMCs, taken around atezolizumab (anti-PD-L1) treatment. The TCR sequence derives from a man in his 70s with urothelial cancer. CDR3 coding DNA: TGTGCCAGCAAGGGAAGGGGCGGCCGAACCATATATTTT. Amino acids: CASKGRGGRTIYF.